The 18 T cell receptor beta chains listed next were all sequenced from one sample in a study of blood T cell repertoires in COVID-19. Assay used: immunoSEQ multiplex PCR; TCRdb lists only in-frame clones, some missing. The repertoire holds about 190,000 clones, approximately 90% seen once, with 5% to 6.5% in the top ten. The material sequenced was peripheral blood. These receptors all come from a man aged 35 to 55 with active or convalescent COVID-19.

This sequence joins TRBV30 and TRBJ2-7, with D maybe TRBD2 (6 bases). The V end was cut by 1 base, the J end by 7 bases, with 17 bases between. Germline V CDR1 and CDR2: GTSNPN, SVGIG (reference sequence). The CDR3 is 14 residues long. The CDR3: CAWSAGLNAGEQYF. Here the CDR3 DNA reads TGTGCCTGGAGTGCGGGACTCAACGCGGGAGAGCAGTACTTC.

The chain couples TRBV19 to TRBJ1-1; 7 bases line up with TRBD1. This CDR3 comprises 17 residues. J gave up 7 bases and V 2 bases, and 16 bases lay outside the gene matches. Germline lookup yields CDR1 LNHDA and CDR2 SQIVND (reference sequence). The CDR3 DNA sequence: TGTGCCAGTAGTATAAGGGGGCAGAGGGTTAAGGGGGTTGAAGCTTTCTTT. Protein sequence: CASSIRGQRVKGVEAFF.

Only one count was recorded for this clone. The chain uses TRBV19 and TRBJ1-2, with D tentatively TRBD1 (6 bases). The CDR3 extends over 14 amino acids. Germline V gives CDR1 LNHDA, CDR2 SQIVND (reference sequence). Trimming removed 7 bases from V and 8 bases from J, with 20 bases in between. The CDR3 DNA reads TGTGCCAGTAATACCTTCTCAGGGGAGAAAGGCTACACCTTC. It is translated as CASNTFSGEKGYTF.

The chain has TRBV5-4 and TRBJ1-2; D possibly corresponds to TRBD1 (5 bases). Deletions cut 0 bases from V and 2 bases from J, with 11 bases between. Germline CDR1 and CDR2: SGHNT and YYREEE (reference sequence). The CDR3 runs to 15 residues. The CDR3 DNA reads TGTGCCAGCAGCTTGGAGGGCAGGGTAAACTATGGCTACACCTTC. It is translated as CASSLEGRVNYGYTF.

The rearrangement links TRBV9 to TRBJ2-4, with a tentative D call TRBD1 (6 bases). In germline, CDR1 is SGDLS, CDR2 YYNGEE. The germline V and J ends were trimmed by 3 bases and 5 bases, with 15 bases remaining between them. The CDR3 consists of 15 residues. The CDR3, as DNA: TGTGCCAGCAGCGCCCTACAGGGTTCCCAAAACATTCAGTACTTC. The encoded protein is CASSALQGSQNIQYF.

The chain employs TRBV30 and TRBJ1-6; perhaps TRBD1 as D (5 bases). The CDR3 sequence is 14 residues long. Germline V gene sequence: CDR1 GTSNPN, CDR2 SVGIG (reference sequence). The V end lost 1 base, the J end lost 9 bases, and 13 bases lay between the germline ends. For the CDR3, the DNA is TGTGCCTGGAGTGGGGCAGGCCAGGGTTCACCCCTCCACTTT. Amino acid sequence: CAWSGAGQGSPLHF.

This chain uses TRBV12-3 or TRBV12-4 with TRBJ2-7; 9 nucleotides line up with TRBD2. The trim removed 7 bases at V and 7 bases at J, leaving 8 bases unmatched. This CDR3 comprises 13 residues. The CDR3 DNA reads as TGTGCCAGCACGGCGGGAGGGCCTCGGGAGCAGTACTTC. This gives the protein CASTAGGPREQYF.

The rearrangement links TRBV6-5 to TRBJ1-3, with TRBD1 as a possible D gene (5 bases). CDR1 is MNHEY and CDR2 is SVGAGI in the germline V gene. The V gene lost 2 bases and the J gene lost 0 bases, with 8 bases spanning the gap. The length of the CDR3 is 15 residues. CDR3 protein: CASSYGARSGNTIYF. The CDR3 DNA sequence: TGTGCCAGCAGTTACGGGGCGCGCTCTGGAAACACCATATATTTT.

The chain carries TRBV3-1 (or the pseudogene TRBV3-2) and TRBJ2-2, with TRBD1 as a possible D gene (5 bases). The CDR3 length is 12 residues. The V gene lost 6 bases and the J gene lost 6 bases, with 8 bases spanning the gap. The germline V gene has CDR1 LGHDT and CDR2 YNNKEL (reference sequence). The CDR3 spells CASRGVAGELFF. CDR3 DNA sequence: TGTGCCAGCAGAGGGGTAGCCGGGGAGCTGTTTTTT.

V usage is TRBV5-6 and J usage is TRBJ1-4; TRBD1 matches 8 bases. The CDR3 is 14 residues long. The ends lost 4 bases at V and 8 bases at J; junction bases unmatched: 7. Germline V CDR1 and CDR2: SGHDT, YYEEEE. CDR3 coding DNA: TGTGCCAGCAGCATCGGACAGGGTTGGGAAAAACTGTTTTTT. This translates into CASSIGQGWEKLFF.

V usage is TRBV6-5 and J usage is TRBJ1-4; D may be TRBD1 (5 bases). V was clipped by 0 bases and J by 8 bases, with 13 bases between them. In germline, CDR1 is MNHEY, CDR2 SVGAGI. The CDR3 is 15 amino acids. This CDR3 reads CASSYSTAGVEKLFF. As DNA, the CDR3 is TGTGCCAGCAGTTACTCGACGGCGGGGGTCGAAAAACTGTTTTTT.

This chain connects TRBV19 to TRBJ2-5; D possibly corresponds to TRBD1 (6 bases). CDR1 and CDR2 (germline): LNHDA, SQIVND (reference sequence). V was trimmed by 4 bases and J by 3 bases, leaving 18 bases between them. The length of the CDR3 is 16 residues. The CDR3 spells CASSRGRGASKETQYF. The CDR3 nucleotides are TGTGCCAGTAGTAGGGGGCGCGGAGCATCAAAAGAGACCCAGTACTTC.

This clone appeared a few times. Other DNA sequences from this sample encode an identical CDR3 as well. The V call is TRBV5-1, the J call TRBJ2-5; 11 bases match TRBD2. The V segment lost 0 bases and the J segment 1 base; nucleotides outside the gene matches: 2. The CDR3 is 16 residues long. Germline V gene lookup returns CDR1 SGHRS and CDR2 YFSETQ. The CDR3 region is CASSLALAGGQETQYF. CDR3 coding DNA: TGCGCCAGCAGCTTGGCTCTAGCGGGGGGCCAAGAGACCCAGTACTTC.

This clone came up many times. The chain carries TRBV19 and TRBJ1-3, with no clear D. CDR1 and CDR2 (germline): LNHDA, SQIVND (reference sequence). Trimming pared 4 bases from V and 1 base from J, leaving 11 bases between. The CDR3 consists of 15 residues. As DNA, the CDR3 is TGTGCCAGTAGTAGGGCAGGCAGTTCTGGAAACACCATATATTTT. Residues: CASSRAGSSGNTIYF.

The chain recombines TRBV4-2 with TRBJ2-7; 8 bases map to TRBD2. The germline CDR1 and CDR2 sequences are LGHNA and YNFKEQ. The CDR3 covers 15 residues. The J segment lost 3 bases and the V segment lost 1 base, leaving 5 bases of the junction unmatched. The CDR3 sequence: CASSQAGGVNYEQYF. The DNA of the CDR3 is TGTGCCAGCAGCCAAGCGGGAGGGGTTAACTACGAGCAGTACTTC.

The rearrangement uses TRBV5-8 and TRBJ2-1; D might be TRBD2 (5 bases). This CDR3 contains 15 residues. V was trimmed by 2 bases and J by 1 base, leaving 10 bases between them. In germline, CDR1 is SGHTS, CDR2 YDEGEE. The DNA of the CDR3 is TGTGCCAGCAGCTTCGGACTTCCATCCTACAATGAGCAGTTCTTC. This codes for CASSFGLPSYNEQFF.

This clone appeared a single time. The rearrangement links TRBV7-3 to TRBJ2-1, with 12 bases that match TRBD2. CDR1 is SGHTA and CDR2 is FQGTGA in the germline V gene. V lost 4 bases and J lost 6; bases outside the gene matches: 7. CDR3 size: 16 residues. Here the CDR3 reads CASSSPGLAGSNEQFF. CDR3 nucleotides: TGTGCCAGCAGCTCACCGGGACTAGCGGGTAGCAATGAGCAGTTCTTC.

V usage is TRBV2 and J usage is TRBJ1-1, with D possibly matching TRBD1 (6 bases). The CDR3 extends over 16 amino acids. Germline-derived CDR1 and CDR2 are SNHLY and FYNNEI. Trimming removed 6 bases at V and 3 bases at J, with 20 bases between. The CDR3 DNA follows: TGTGCCAGCAGCCGAGGGGTAGGGAACAGGGACACTGAAGCTTTCTTT. Protein product: CASSRGVGNRDTEAFF.